This T cell receptor beta chain was sequenced during a study of blood T cell repertoires in COVID-19. The table came from immunoSEQ multiplex PCR; TCRdb's copy has only in-frame clones and leaves some out. The repertoire holds 150,000 to 200,000 clones, with more than 80% as singletons. V lost 5 bases and J 0 bases, leaving 14 bases between the germline ends. Germline CDR1 and CDR2: LNHDA and SQIVND (reference sequence). The CDR3 is 16 amino acids. The receptor comes from a human donor in a cohort sampled during active COVID-19. V gene TRBV19 combines with J gene TRBJ1-5; D uncertain. Input material: peripheral blood. The CDR3 protein is CASSPLFRDSNQPQHF. The CDR3 DNA sequence: TGTGCCAGTAGTCCCTTATTTCGGGATAGCAATCAGCCCCAGCATTTT.